This T cell receptor (beta chain) was sequenced for a study of long-term antiretroviral therapy in people with HIV. Researchers ran immunoSEQ v3.0 at survey level. The repertoire was sequenced with immunoSEQ multiplex PCR; TCRdb's copy has only in-frame clones and lacks some. The repertoire has around 33,000 clones, roughly four fifths of them found once; the top ten carry around 13%. Trimming took 4 bases from V and 5 from J; bases not matched to a gene: 8. CDR3 size: 14 residues. CDR1 is SNHLY, CDR2 FYNNEI, per germline. Comments on this clone: Its antigen is unknown.

Overall study findings and caveats: Absence of data on ART adherence, viral resistance or therapy changes was noted.

Each contributor possessed a minimum of one pre-ART and a minimum of two post-ART PBMC samples. Every specimen provided about 0.9-11 million cryopreserved PBMC before DNA extraction took place. The origin of this receptor is a man in his late teens or twenties with HIV. The sample in question was unsorted PBMCs, obtained 0.3 years after starting antiretroviral therapy. The chain has TRBV2 and TRBJ2-7, with TRBD1 matching over 7 bases. Written as DNA, the CDR3 is TGTGCCAGCAGTGGACAGGGACGGTTCGACGAGCAGTACTTC. Its translation is CASSGQGRFDEQYF.